This T cell receptor beta chain was obtained from a study of blood T cell repertoires in COVID-19. Study-level background: COVID-19 samples collected from the United States, Italy and Spain covered acute and convalescent phases. Nucleic acid was either cDNA or gDNA, and it came from T cells, B-cell-depleted T cells, or PBMCs.

Sequencing was performed with immunoSEQ multiplex PCR; in TCRdb, only in-frame clones are kept and a portion is missing. In the table there are 120,000 or so clones, about three quarters of which are singletons. Germline lookup yields CDR1 SGHNT and CDR2 YYREEE (reference sequence). The CDR3 spans 18 residues. J was trimmed by 6 bases and V by 1 base; bases with no gene match: 11. The sample consisted of peripheral blood. The receptor was isolated from a woman between 70 and 85 years old with acute or convalescent COVID-19. This chain links TRBV5-4 with TRBJ2-1; 12 bases align to TRBD2. The CDR3: CASSLSASGGVSLNEQFF. The CDR3 DNA follows: TGTGCCAGCAGCTTGTCCGCTAGCGGGGGGGTCAGCCTCAATGAGCAGTTCTTC. Variable domain in full (rest from reference TRBV5-4 and TRBJ2-1): ETGVTQSPTHLIKTRGQQVTLRCSSQSGHNTVSWYQQALGQGPQFIFQYYREEENGRGNFPPRFSGLQFPNYSSELNVNALELDDSALYLCASSLSASGGVSLNEQFFGPGTRLTVL.